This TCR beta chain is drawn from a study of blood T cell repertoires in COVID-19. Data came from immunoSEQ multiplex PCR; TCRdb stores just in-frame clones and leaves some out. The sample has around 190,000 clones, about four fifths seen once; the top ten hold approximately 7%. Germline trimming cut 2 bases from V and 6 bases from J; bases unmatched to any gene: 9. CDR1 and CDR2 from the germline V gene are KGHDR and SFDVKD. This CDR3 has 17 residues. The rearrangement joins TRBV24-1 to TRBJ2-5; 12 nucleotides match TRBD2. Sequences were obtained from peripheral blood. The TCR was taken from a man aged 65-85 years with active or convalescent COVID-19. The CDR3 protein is CATSDSQLAGGFQTQYF. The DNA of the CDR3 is TGTGCCACCAGTGATTCCCAACTAGCGGGAGGCTTCCAGACCCAGTACTTC.